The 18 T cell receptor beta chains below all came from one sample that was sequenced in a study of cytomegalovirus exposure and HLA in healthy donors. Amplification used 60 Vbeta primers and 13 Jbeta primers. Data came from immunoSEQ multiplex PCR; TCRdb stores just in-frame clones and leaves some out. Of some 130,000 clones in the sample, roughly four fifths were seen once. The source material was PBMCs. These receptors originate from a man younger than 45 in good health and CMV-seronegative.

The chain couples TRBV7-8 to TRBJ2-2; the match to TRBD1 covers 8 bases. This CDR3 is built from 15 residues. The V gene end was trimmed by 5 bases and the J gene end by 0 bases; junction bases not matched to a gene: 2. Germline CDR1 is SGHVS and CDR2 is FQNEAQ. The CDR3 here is CASSVDRANTGELFF. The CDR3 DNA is TGTGCCAGCAGCGTGGACAGGGCGAACACCGGGGAGCTGTTTTTT.

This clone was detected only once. The CDR3 sequence: CASSLPAGGPSAGELFF. CDR3 DNA: TGTGCCAGCAGCTTACCAGCGGGAGGGCCGTCGGCCGGGGAGCTGTTTTTT. The chain has TRBV7-8 and TRBJ2-2, with 10 bases fitting TRBD2. The CDR3 has 17 residues. CDR1 is SGHVS and CDR2 is FQNEAQ in the germline V gene. V lost 2 bases, J lost 6 bases, and 9 bases stayed unmatched.

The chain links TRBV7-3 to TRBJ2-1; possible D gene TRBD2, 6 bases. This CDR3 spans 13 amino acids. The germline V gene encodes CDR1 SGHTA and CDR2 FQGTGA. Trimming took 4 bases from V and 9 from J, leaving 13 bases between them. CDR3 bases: TGTGCCAGCAGCTCACTCGGGGGTGGTGAGCAGTTCTTC. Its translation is CASSSLGGGEQFF. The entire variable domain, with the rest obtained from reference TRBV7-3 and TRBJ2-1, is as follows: GAGVSQTPSNKVTEKGKYVELRCDPISGHTALYWYRQSLGQGPEFLIYFQGTGAADDSGLPNDRFFAVRPEGSVSTLKIQRTERGDSAVYLCASSSLGGGEQFFGPGTRLTVL.

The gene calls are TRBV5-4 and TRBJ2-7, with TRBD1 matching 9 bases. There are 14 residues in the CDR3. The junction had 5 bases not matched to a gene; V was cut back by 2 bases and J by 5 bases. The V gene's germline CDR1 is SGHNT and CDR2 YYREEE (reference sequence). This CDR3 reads CASSFRDRVHEQYF. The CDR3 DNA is TGTGCCAGCAGCTTTCGGGACAGGGTCCACGAGCAGTACTTC. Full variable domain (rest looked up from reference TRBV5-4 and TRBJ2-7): ETGVTQSPTHLIKTRGQQVTLRCSSQSGHNTVSWYQQALGQGPQFIFQYYREEENGRGNFPPRFSGLQFPNYSSELNVNALELDDSALYLCASSFRDRVHEQYFGPGTRLTVT.

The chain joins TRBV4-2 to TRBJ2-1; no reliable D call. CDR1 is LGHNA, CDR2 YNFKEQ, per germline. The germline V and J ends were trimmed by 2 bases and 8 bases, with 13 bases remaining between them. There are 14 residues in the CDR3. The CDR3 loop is CASSQRSSIYEQFF. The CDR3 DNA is TGTGCCAGCAGCCAACGTAGTAGTATCTATGAGCAGTTCTTC.

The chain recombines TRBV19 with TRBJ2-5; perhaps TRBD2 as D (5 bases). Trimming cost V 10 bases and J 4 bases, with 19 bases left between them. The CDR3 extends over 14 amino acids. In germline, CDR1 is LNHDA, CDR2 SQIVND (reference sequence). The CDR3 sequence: CATQVGTGGETQYF. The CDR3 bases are TGTGCCACCCAGGTGGGTACTGGAGGAGAGACCCAGTACTTC.

CDR3 in amino acids: CASSGTGDEQFF. The DNA of the CDR3 is TGTGCCAGCAGTGGTACAGGGGATGAGCAGTTCTTC. The rearrangement joins TRBV2 to TRBJ2-1; 7 bases agree with TRBD1. CDR3 size: 12 residues. Germline V gene data show CDR1 as SNHLY and CDR2 as FYNNEI. With 4 bases clipped from V and 8 bases from J, the junction kept 2 bases outside the gene matches. Filled out from reference TRBV2 and TRBJ2-1, the complete variable domain reads EPEVTQTPSHQVTQMGQEVILRCVPISNHLYFYWYRQILGQKVEFLVSFYNNEISEKSEIFDDQFSVERPDGSNFTLKIRSTKLEDSAMYFCASSGTGDEQFFGPGTRLTVL.

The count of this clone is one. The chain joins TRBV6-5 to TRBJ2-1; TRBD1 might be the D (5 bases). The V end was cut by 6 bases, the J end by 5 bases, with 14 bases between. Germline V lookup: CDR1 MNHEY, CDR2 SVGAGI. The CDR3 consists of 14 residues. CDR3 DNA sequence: TGTGCCAGCAGATTCAGGGCGGTAAACAATGAGCAGTTCTTC. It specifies CASRFRAVNNEQFF.

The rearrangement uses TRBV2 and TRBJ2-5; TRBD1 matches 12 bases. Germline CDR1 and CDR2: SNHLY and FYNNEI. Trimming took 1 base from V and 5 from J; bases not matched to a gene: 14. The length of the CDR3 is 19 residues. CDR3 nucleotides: TGTGCCAGCAGTGAAGAGTGGGACAGGGGGCGGGTGCAGGAGGAGACCCAGTACTTC. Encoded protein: CASSEEWDRGRVQEETQYF. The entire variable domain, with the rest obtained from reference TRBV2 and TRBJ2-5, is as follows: EPEVTQTPSHQVTQMGQEVILRCVPISNHLYFYWYRQILGQKVEFLVSFYNNEISEKSEIFDDQFSVERPDGSNFTLKIRSTKLEDSAMYFCASSEEWDRGRVQEETQYFGPGTRLLVL.

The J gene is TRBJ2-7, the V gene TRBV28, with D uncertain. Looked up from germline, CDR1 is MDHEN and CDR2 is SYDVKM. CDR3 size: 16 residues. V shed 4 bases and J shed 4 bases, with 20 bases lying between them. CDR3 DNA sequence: TGTGCCAGCAGTTCCCCCCTCCACCGGAGCTTGTACGAGCAGTACTTC. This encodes CASSSPLHRSLYEQYF. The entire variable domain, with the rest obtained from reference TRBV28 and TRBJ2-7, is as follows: DVKVTQSSRYLVKRTGEKVFLECVQDMDHENMFWYRQDPGLGLRLIYFSYDVKMKEKGDIPEGYSVSREKKERFSLILESASTNQTSMYLCASSSPLHRSLYEQYFGPGTRLTVT.

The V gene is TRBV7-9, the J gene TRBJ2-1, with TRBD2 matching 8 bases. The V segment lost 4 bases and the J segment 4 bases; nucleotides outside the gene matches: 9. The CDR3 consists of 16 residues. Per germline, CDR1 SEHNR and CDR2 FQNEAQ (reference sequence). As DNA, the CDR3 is TGTGCCAGCAGCTCCCCGGGGGTAGCGGGGTACAATGAGCAGTTCTTC. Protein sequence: CASSSPGVAGYNEQFF.

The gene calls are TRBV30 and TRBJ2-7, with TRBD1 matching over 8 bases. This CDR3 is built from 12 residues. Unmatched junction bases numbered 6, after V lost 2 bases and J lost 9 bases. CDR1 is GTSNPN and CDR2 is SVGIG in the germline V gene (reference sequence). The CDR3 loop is CAWSLSDRGQYF. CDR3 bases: TGTGCCTGGAGTCTTAGCGACAGGGGGCAGTACTTC.

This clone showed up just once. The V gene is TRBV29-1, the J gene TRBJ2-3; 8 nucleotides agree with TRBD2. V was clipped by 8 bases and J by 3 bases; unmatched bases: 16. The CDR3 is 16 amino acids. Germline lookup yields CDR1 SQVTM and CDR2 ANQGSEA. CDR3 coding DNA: TGCAGCACCCGAGCTAGCGGGCCCGGTCGTACAGATACGCAGTATTTT. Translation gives CSTRASGPGRTDTQYF.

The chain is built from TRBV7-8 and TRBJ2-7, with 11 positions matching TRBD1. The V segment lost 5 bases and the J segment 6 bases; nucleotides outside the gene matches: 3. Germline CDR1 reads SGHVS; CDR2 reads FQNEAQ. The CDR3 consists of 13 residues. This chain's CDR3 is CASSRGQGAEQYF. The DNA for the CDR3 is TGTGCCAGCAGCAGAGGACAGGGGGCCGAGCAGTACTTC.

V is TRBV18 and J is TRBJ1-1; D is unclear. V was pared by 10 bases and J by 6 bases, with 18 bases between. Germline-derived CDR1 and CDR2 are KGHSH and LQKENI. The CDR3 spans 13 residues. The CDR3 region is CATLEWGGAEAFF. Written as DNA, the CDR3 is TGTGCCACCCTCGAGTGGGGAGGCGCTGAAGCTTTCTTT. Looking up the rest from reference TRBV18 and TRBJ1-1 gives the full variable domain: NAGVMQNPRHLVRRRGQEARLRCSPMKGHSHVYWYRQLPEEGLKFMVYLQKENIIDESGMPKERFSAEFPKEGPSILRIQQVVRGDSAAYFCATLEWGGAEAFFGQGTRLTVV.

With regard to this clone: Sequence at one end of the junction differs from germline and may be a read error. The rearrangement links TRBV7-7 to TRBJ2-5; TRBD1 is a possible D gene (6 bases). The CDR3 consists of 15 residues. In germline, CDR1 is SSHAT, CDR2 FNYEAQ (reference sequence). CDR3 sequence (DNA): TGTGCTAGCAGCTTAAGCGGACAGCTCCAAGAGACCCAGTACTTC. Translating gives CASSLSGQLQETQYF.

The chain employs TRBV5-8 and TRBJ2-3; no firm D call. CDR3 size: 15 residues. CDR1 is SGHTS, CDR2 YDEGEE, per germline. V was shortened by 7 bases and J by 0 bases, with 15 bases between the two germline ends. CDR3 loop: CASGIRQTSTDTQYF. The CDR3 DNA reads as TGTGCCAGCGGCATCCGTCAGACTAGCACAGATACGCAGTATTTT.

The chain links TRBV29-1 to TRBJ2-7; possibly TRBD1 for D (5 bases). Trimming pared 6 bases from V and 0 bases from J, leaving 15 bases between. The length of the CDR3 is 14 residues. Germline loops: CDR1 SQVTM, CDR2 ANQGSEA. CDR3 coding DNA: TGCAGCGTAGCGCCGACAGCTAGCTCCTACGAGCAGTACTTC. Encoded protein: CSVAPTASSYEQYF.